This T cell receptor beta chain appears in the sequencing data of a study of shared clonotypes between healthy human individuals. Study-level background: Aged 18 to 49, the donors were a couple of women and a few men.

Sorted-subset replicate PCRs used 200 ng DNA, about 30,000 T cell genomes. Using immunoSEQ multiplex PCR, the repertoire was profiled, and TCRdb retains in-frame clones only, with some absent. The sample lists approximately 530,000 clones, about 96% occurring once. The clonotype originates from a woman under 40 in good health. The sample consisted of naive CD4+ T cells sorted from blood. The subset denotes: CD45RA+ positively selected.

CDR3 amino acids: CASLLRASGNTDTQYF. The CDR3 DNA reads TGTGCCAGCCTTCTCCGGGCTAGCGGGAACACAGATACGCAGTATTTT. The V and J genes are TRBV11-2 and TRBJ2-3; 9 nucleotides agree with TRBD2. V shed 8 bases and J 2 bases; nucleotides not matched to a gene: 11. The CDR3 has 16 residues. CDR1 is SGHAT, CDR2 FQNNGV, per germline.